Each of the 11 T cell receptor beta chains below was sequenced from the same sample in a study of cytomegalovirus exposure and HLA in healthy donors. The PCR contained 60 Vbeta and 13 Jbeta primers. Produced via immunoSEQ multiplex PCR; TCRdb's table is partial and in-frame only. The table records 150,000 or so clones, under 70% of them present only once. The sequencing input was PBMCs. The receptor source for this set is a man aged 25-45 years in good health and CMV-seropositive.

This clone was recorded a few times. V and J are TRBV6-4 and TRBJ2-3; 7 nucleotides match TRBD2. CDR1 and CDR2 from the germline V gene are MRHNA and SNTAGT. Trimming at V came to 5 bases and at J to 2 bases, leaving 7 bases not matched to a gene. The CDR3 is 15 residues long. The DNA for the CDR3 is TGTGCCAGCAGTCTCGAAGCGGGGACCACAGATACGCAGTATTTT. It is translated as CASSLEAGTTDTQYF.

This chain connects TRBV28 to TRBJ2-5, with TRBD2 matching over 7 bases. Germline CDR1 and CDR2: MDHEN and SYDVKM. The J segment lost 5 bases and the V segment lost 2 bases, leaving 8 bases of the junction unmatched. CDR3 size: 15 residues. In nucleotides, the CDR3 is TGTGCCAGCAGTTTAGCGGCGGGAGTTTTCGAGACCCAGTACTTC. Translated: CASSLAAGVFETQYF.

The rearrangement links TRBV4-2 to TRBJ2-7, with TRBD2 identical over 9 bases. Per germline, CDR1 LGHNA and CDR2 YNFKEQ. CDR3 size: 15 residues. V dropped 0 bases and J dropped 4; count of bases not matched to a gene: 4. CDR3 in amino acids: CASSQETSGHYEQYF. In DNA form, the CDR3 reads TGTGCCAGCAGCCAAGAGACTAGCGGACATTACGAGCAGTACTTC.

The rearrangement uses TRBV4-2 and TRBJ1-2, with 8 bases matching TRBD1. The CDR3 loop spans 17 amino acids. Germline CDR1 is LGHNA and CDR2 is YNFKEQ. The V segment lost 4 bases and the J segment 4 bases; nucleotides outside the gene matches: 14. For the CDR3, the DNA is TGTGCCAGCAGCCCTCAACCTTTGACAGGGGTGATCTATGGCTACACCTTC. This encodes CASSPQPLTGVIYGYTF.

The V gene is TRBV2, the J gene TRBJ2-7; D ambiguous. Germline V lookup: CDR1 SNHLY, CDR2 FYNNEI. CDR3 size: 15 residues. The ends were cut back, 1 base at V and 3 bases at J, with 13 bases in the middle. The CDR3 loop is CASSEGASRVYEQYF. The CDR3 DNA follows: TGTGCCAGCAGTGAAGGAGCGAGCCGGGTCTACGAGCAGTACTTC.

The V gene is TRBV10-1, the J gene TRBJ2-5; TRBD1 matches at 10 bases. The last part of the DNA fits TRBJ2-7 better; the J call may be wrong. Germline V CDR1 and CDR2: WNHNN, SYGVQD (reference sequence). The length of the CDR3 is 15 residues. CDR3 coding DNA: TGCGCCAGCAGTGAGCGGACAGGGGGCTCCTACGAGCAGTACTTC. This sequence encodes CASSERTGGSYEQYF.

The rearrangement joins TRBV25-1 to TRBJ1-1; D remains ambiguous. Germline-derived CDR1 and CDR2 are MGHDK and SYGVNS. The CDR3 has 13 amino acids. Trimming shortened V by 5 bases and J by 4 bases, and 11 bases separated the two germline ends. This chain's CDR3 is CASSRRLATEAFF. CDR3 in DNA: TGTGCCAGCAGTCGCAGGCTTGCCACTGAAGCTTTCTTT.

This chain links TRBV2 with TRBJ2-7; 9 positions agree with TRBD2. Germline lookup yields CDR1 SNHLY and CDR2 FYNNEI. The CDR3 length is 14 residues. V dropped 7 bases and J dropped 7; count of bases not matched to a gene: 11. CDR3 DNA sequence: TGTGCCAGCAAGGGGGCTAGCGGGATGGGGGAGCAGTACTTC. The encoded protein is CASKGASGMGEQYF. Full variable domain (outside the CDR3, taken from reference TRBV2 and TRBJ2-7): EPEVTQTPSHQVTQMGQEVILRCVPISNHLYFYWYRQILGQKVEFLVSFYNNEISEKSEIFDDQFSVERPDGSNFTLKIRSTKLEDSAMYFCASKGASGMGEQYFGPGTRLTVT.

The rearrangement links TRBV20-1 to TRBJ2-1; D is unclear. This CDR3 spans 11 amino acids. From germline, CDR1 is DFQATT and CDR2 SNEGSKA (reference sequence). The V end lost 6 bases, the J end lost 8 bases, and 11 bases lay between the germline ends. The CDR3 spells CSAPGVHEQFF. The CDR3 DNA reads TGCAGTGCCCCCGGAGTGCATGAGCAGTTCTTC.

A single count supports this clone. The CDR3 coding sequence is TGCGCCAGCAGCCAAAAGCTAGCGGGAGTAAACGAGCAGTACTTC. It translates to CASSQKLAGVNEQYF. The rearrangement joins TRBV5-1 to TRBJ2-7, with 10 bases lining up with TRBD2. The CDR3 has 15 residues. In germline, CDR1 is SGHRS, CDR2 YFSETQ. V shed 4 bases, J shed 5 bases, and the junction held 9 bases outside the gene matches.

The table lists this clone with a few counts. This chain joins TRBV28 and TRBJ1-4, with D tentatively TRBD1 (5 bases). Trimming cost V 3 bases and J 0 bases, with 17 bases left between them. From germline, CDR1 is MDHEN and CDR2 SYDVKM. This CDR3 comprises 18 residues. The DNA for the CDR3 is TGTGCCAGCAGTTTTCTGTCCGCAGGGAGGGCAACTAATGAAAAACTGTTTTTT. Translating gives CASSFLSAGRATNEKLFF.